Below are 16 T cell receptor beta chains sequenced from a single sample in a study of T cells in Graves' hyperthyroidism and ophthalmopathy (dated by TCRdb to the late 2010s). Libraries were prepared through multiplex PCR. The sample was run on an Illumina HiSeq 2000. TCR beta CDR3 regions were amplified from RNA transcripts. The first round of RT-PCR for the TCR CDR3 was performed with the HTBI primer set and the Qiagen OneStep RT-PCR kit. TCRdb trimmed public reads at Q25 via fastp, called clones via MiXCR and kept in-frame beta chains. Every CDR3 protein is listed once, alongside the most common genes and DNA of its rows. In all, the sample holds around 400,000 distinct CDR3 sequences, and 12% to 15% of those were seen once. Of the sample, approximately 19% falls within the top ten clones. Material for sequencing was blood. These receptors were taken from a woman aged 60 to 75 with Graves' ophthalmopathy.

Details on this clonotype: A read error is possible here, since a much larger clone lies one base away. This sequence joins TRBV15 and TRBJ2-2; D possibly corresponds to TRBD2 (6 bases). Germline V gene lookup returns CDR1 LNHNV and CDR2 YYDKDF (reference sequence). Deletions cut 5 bases from V and 7 bases from J, with 14 bases between. This CDR3 spans 14 amino acids. The CDR3 bases are TGTGCCACCAGCGGAGGGGACCCCGGCGGGGAGCTGTTTTTT. It is translated as CATSGGDPGGELFF. Together with reference TRBV15 and TRBJ2-2, the CDR3 gives the full variable domain: DAMVIQNPRYQVTQFGKPVTLSCSQTLNHNVMYWYQQKSSQAPKLLFHYYDKDFNNEADTPDNFQSRRPNTSFCFLDIRSPGLGDTAMYLCATSGGDPGGELFFGEGSRLTVL.

In this sample, this clonotype turned up a few times. The CDR3 sequence is CASSMMGQISETQYF. CDR3 sequence (DNA): TGTGCCAGCAGCATGATGGGACAGATCTCGGAGACCCAGTACTTC. This chain uses TRBV5-5 with TRBJ2-5; 7 positions agree with TRBD1. The CDR3 loop spans 15 amino acids. V lost 4 bases and J lost 5; bases outside the gene matches: 11. Germline loops: CDR1 SGHKS, CDR2 YYEKEE (reference sequence). Together with reference TRBV5-5 and TRBJ2-5, the CDR3 gives the full variable domain: DAGVTQSPTHLIKTRGQQVTLRCSPISGHKSVSWYQQVLGQGPQFIFQYYEKEERGRGNFPDRFSARQFPNYSSELNVNALLLGDSALYLCASSMMGQISETQYFGPGTRLLVL.

This clonotype was counted ten times or more. The chain links TRBV28 to TRBJ2-7, with D tentatively TRBD1 (5 bases). The CDR3 loop spans 11 amino acids. V was cut by 4 bases and J by 9 bases, with 10 bases left in between. Germline values: CDR1 MDHEN, CDR2 SYDVKM. The CDR3 DNA sequence: TGTGCCAGCAGTTACAGGAGTGGGCAGTACTTC. It specifies CASSYRSGQYF. Together with reference TRBV28 and TRBJ2-7, the CDR3 gives the full variable domain: DVKVTQSSRYLVKRTGEKVFLECVQDMDHENMFWYRQDPGLGLRLIYFSYDVKMKEKGDIPEGYSVSREKKERFSLILESASTNQTSMYLCASSYRSGQYFGPGTRLTVT.

This clonotype was picked up a small number of times. The V gene is TRBV11-2, the J gene TRBJ2-7; TRBD1 agrees at 7 bases. The CDR3 is 12 amino acids. Germline CDR1 SGHAT, CDR2 FQNNGV. V shed 5 bases, J shed 2 bases, and the junction held 0 bases outside the gene matches. CDR3: CASSTGAYEQYF. The CDR3, as DNA: TGTGCCAGCAGCACAGGGGCCTACGAGCAGTACTTC.

This clonotype was counted many times. This sequence joins TRBV6-1 and TRBJ1-4, with D tentatively TRBD1 (6 bases). Trimming took 6 bases from V and 3 from J, leaving 11 bases between them. There are 14 residues in the CDR3. The germline V gene encodes CDR1 MNHNS and CDR2 SASEGT. The chain's CDR3 is CASRAGVPNEKLFF. CDR3 nucleotide sequence: TGTGCCAGCAGGGCAGGGGTGCCTAATGAAAAACTGTTTTTT.

V is TRBV27 and J is TRBJ2-7; perhaps TRBD1 as D (6 bases). Germline values: CDR1 MNHEY, CDR2 SMNVEV (reference sequence). Trimming cost V 4 bases and J 7 bases, with 17 bases left between them. The CDR3 runs to 14 residues. The CDR3: CASSSRQGLGEQYF. In DNA form, the CDR3 reads TGTGCCAGCAGTTCCCGGCAGGGGCTGGGTGAGCAGTACTTC.

This clonotype was detected ten times or more. The chain recombines TRBV5-1 with TRBJ2-1; TRBD1 might be the D (6 bases). Germline V gives CDR1 SGHRS, CDR2 YFSETQ. The CDR3 contains 14 residues. V was cut by 3 bases and J by 7 bases, with 14 bases left in between. CDR3 region: CASSSQTDRNEQFF. The CDR3 bases are TGCGCCAGCAGCTCACAGACAGACAGGAATGAGCAGTTCTTC.

V usage is TRBV19 and J usage is TRBJ2-1; D uncertain. Per the germline V gene, CDR1 is LNHDA and CDR2 is SQIVND (reference sequence). This CDR3 has 11 residues. Trimming took off 3 bases at V and 6 bases at J, with 3 bases between the two ends. Written as DNA, the CDR3 is TGTGCCAGTAGTATTCTCAATGAGCAGTTCTTC. Translated, it gives CASSILNEQFF.

There are many counts of this clonotype. CDR3 region: CSARPPRTPGGGYTF. The CDR3 DNA is TGCAGTGCTAGACCCCCTCGGACCCCGGGCGGTGGCTACACCTTC. V is TRBV20-1 and J is TRBJ1-2; D call uncertain. V was cut by 2 bases and J by 7 bases, with 20 bases left in between. CDR1 is DFQATT, CDR2 SNEGSKA, per germline (reference sequence). The CDR3 extends over 15 amino acids.

This clonotype was recorded at least ten times. V usage is TRBV20-1 and J usage is TRBJ2-3; TRBD1 matches at 7 bases. J gave up 0 bases and V 6 bases, and 9 bases lay outside the gene matches. The CDR3 is 15 residues long. Germline CDR1 is DFQATT and CDR2 is SNEGSKA (reference sequence). In DNA, the CDR3 is TGCAGTGCGACATCCGGGACAGCGAGCACAGATACGCAGTATTTT. It codes for CSATSGTASTDTQYF.

This clonotype showed up many times. The CDR3 loop reads CASALAGGYNEQFF. The CDR3 DNA is TGCGCCAGCGCCCTAGCGGGAGGCTACAATGAGCAGTTCTTC. The J gene is TRBJ2-1, the V gene TRBV5-1; 11 bases are a match to TRBD2. CDR1 and CDR2 (germline): SGHRS, YFSETQ. With V trimmed by 7 bases and J by 3 bases, 3 bases remained unmatched. This CDR3 has 14 amino acids. The complete variable domain, with remaining parts taken from reference TRBV5-1 and TRBJ2-1, reads KAGVTQTPRYLIKTRGQQVTLSCSPISGHRSVSWYQQTPGQGLQFLFEYFSETQRNKGNFPGRFSGRQFSNSRSEMNVSTLELGDSALYLCASALAGGYNEQFFGPGTRLTVL.

The V gene is TRBV7-3, the J gene TRBJ2-7; TRBD2 aligns across 8 bases. This CDR3 has 17 residues. The trim removed 5 bases at V and 0 bases at J, leaving 12 bases unmatched. Germline V CDR1 and CDR2: SGHTA, FQGTGA. CDR3 loop: CASSPQRESKSSYEQYF. Written as DNA, the CDR3 is TGTGCCAGCAGCCCCCAGCGGGAGTCAAAAAGCTCCTACGAGCAGTACTTC.

A few counts support this clonotype. At one of its ends the junction is not consistent with the germline gene, which may arise from a read error. The chain recombines TRBV6-5 with TRBJ2-5; 9 bases are shared with TRBD1. From germline, CDR1 is MNHEY and CDR2 SVGAGI. The CDR3 runs to 14 residues. CDR3 protein: CASSYGTGIETKYF. The CDR3 nucleotides read TGTGCCAGCAGTTACGGGACAGGGATCGAGACCAAGTACTTC.

At least ten counts were recorded for this clonotype. The V gene is TRBV20-1, the J gene TRBJ2-7; D not resolved. The CDR3 length is 12 residues. The V end was cut by 6 bases, the J end by 0 bases, with 9 bases between. CDR1 is DFQATT, CDR2 SNEGSKA, per germline (reference sequence). The CDR3 here is CSAPFPSYEQYF. The CDR3 DNA follows: TGCAGTGCCCCCTTTCCCTCCTACGAGCAGTACTTC.

The CDR3 loop reads CASSQLGEQFF. The CDR3 nucleotides are TGTGCCAGCAGTCAACTCGGTGAGCAGTTCTTC. V is TRBV6-1 and J is TRBJ2-1; D remains ambiguous. V dropped 5 bases and J dropped 9 bases, with 8 bases sitting between them. CDR1 MNHNS and CDR2 SASEGT come from the germline V gene. This CDR3 contains 11 residues.

At least ten counts were recorded for this clonotype. V is TRBV6-2 or TRBV6-3 and J is TRBJ2-3; D is unclear. V shed 6 bases and J shed 7 bases, with 8 bases lying between them. Germline V gene lookup returns CDR1 MNHEY and CDR2 SVGEGT. CDR3 length equals 11 residues. CDR3 region: CASSPHNTQYF. CDR3 nucleotide sequence: TGTGCCAGCAGCCCTCACAATACGCAGTATTTT.